This TCR beta chain was documented in a study of cytomegalovirus exposure and HLA in healthy donors. Study-level information: The approximately 120 validation repertoires and the roughly 680 first-cohort repertoires shared a platform, a later analysis reported.

There are 15 residues in the CDR3. The V segment lost 6 bases and the J segment 9 bases; nucleotides outside the gene matches: 12. In germline, CDR1 is SNHLY, CDR2 FYNNEI. The repertoire was sequenced with immunoSEQ multiplex PCR; TCRdb's copy has only in-frame clones and lacks some. The sample contains around 200,000 clones, 80% to 85% of which appear only once. The TCR comes from a woman aged 18-29 years in good health and CMV-seropositive. What was sequenced was PBMCs. This chain uses TRBV2 with TRBJ2-1; 9 bases match TRBD1. Here the CDR3 DNA reads TGTGCCAGCAGGTCCAGACAGGGGGAAAGAGGTGAGCAGTTCTTC. Translating it yields CASRSRQGERGEQFF.